This T cell receptor (beta chain) was sequenced for a study of T cell responses to AZD1222 COVID-19 vaccine. Overall study: Pooled in the analysis were second doses at about 4 or about 12 weeks. Study-wide findings and caveats: A reported finding is that nearly half of spike-specific TCRs target unmutated variant regions. White British ancestry dominated among donors, who included more females, and clonal diversity was possibly underestimated.

To note about this clone: As yet, its antigen is unknown.

Some clones are missing from TCRdb's copy, which holds only in-frame ones; the method was immunoSEQ multiplex PCR. The profile shows about 100,000 clones, about 87% of them singletons. The TCR comes from an adult in good health. The sample here was peripheral blood, taken on day 0 of AZD1222 vaccination.

The CDR3 nucleotides are TGTGCCAGCAGCGTGGGAGGGAGAGGGGAGACCCAGTACTTC. Protein product: CASSVGGRGETQYF. The chain combines TRBV9 with TRBJ2-5, with 7 nucleotides matching TRBD2. The CDR3 is made up of 14 amino acids. V trimming: 2 bases; J trimming: 5 bases; junction bases outside the gene matches: 6. The germline V gene encodes CDR1 SGDLS and CDR2 YYNGEE.